This section outlines one TCR beta chain sequence together with its context. What it recognizes is unknown. Produced via immunoSEQ multiplex PCR; TCRdb's table is partial and in-frame only. The sample records over 30,000 clones, 82% being singletons. ViraFEST used viral peptide pools to expand antigen-specific CD4+ T cells before sequencing. At the end of around eleven days of culture, CD4+ T cells were isolated. The vaccine given was either BNT162b2 or mRNA-1273, in two doses. People in the vaccine group had not been infected with SARS-CoV-2 before, and their nucleocapsid antibodies were negative. Cultivation was performed at a few million PBMC per well with approximately 9 IU/ml IL-2 and 10 ug/ml peptides added. The authors replaced half the medium with IL-2 medium on days 3 and 7. This entry is derived from a study of vaccination effects on CD4 cells after COVID-19. CDR3 length equals 17 residues. With V trimmed by 6 bases and J by 4 bases, 9 bases remained unmatched. The V gene's germline CDR1 is SNHLY and CDR2 FYNNEI.

Study observations and caveats: A shortage of convalescent patients and an absence of early post-infection timepoints characterized the study.

This TCR was recovered from a human donor who received a COVID-19 vaccine. Some clones in this sample may be carry-over from other donors' samples. V and J are TRBV2 and TRBJ2-1; 13 positions agree with TRBD2. The sample in question was CD4+ T cells from PBMCs cultured with HCoV-NL63 spike peptides, obtained after COVID-19 vaccination. DNA of the CDR3: TGTGCCAGCAGCTCTCCGGGACTAGCGGGGAAGTACAATGAGCAGTTCTTC. Protein sequence: CASSSPGLAGKYNEQFF.